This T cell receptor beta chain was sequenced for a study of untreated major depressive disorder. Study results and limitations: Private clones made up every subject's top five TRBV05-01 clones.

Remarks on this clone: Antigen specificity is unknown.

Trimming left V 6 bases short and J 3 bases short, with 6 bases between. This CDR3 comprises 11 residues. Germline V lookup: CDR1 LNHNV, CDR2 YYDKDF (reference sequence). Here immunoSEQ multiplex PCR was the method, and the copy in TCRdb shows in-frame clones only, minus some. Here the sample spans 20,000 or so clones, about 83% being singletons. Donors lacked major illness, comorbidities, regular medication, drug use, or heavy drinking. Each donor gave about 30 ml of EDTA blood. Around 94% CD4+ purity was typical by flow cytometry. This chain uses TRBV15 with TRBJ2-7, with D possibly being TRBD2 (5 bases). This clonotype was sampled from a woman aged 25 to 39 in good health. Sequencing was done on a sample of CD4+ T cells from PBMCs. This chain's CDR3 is CATSSDYEQYF. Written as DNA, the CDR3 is TGTGCCACCAGTAGCGACTACGAGCAGTACTTC.